This T cell receptor (beta chain) originates from a study of Graves' ophthalmopathy and Graves' hyperthyroidism. CDR3 regions of TCR beta were amplified from RNA transcripts. After a first-round RT-PCR with HTBI primers, a second-round multiplex PCR was run. In TCRdb, the multiplex PCR reads were re-called with MiXCR into one record per CDR3 protein. The data show about 400,000 distinct CDR3 sequences, about 17% seen once. The sample holds many counts of this clonotype. Input material: peripheral blood. This TCR derives from a woman aged 18-29 years with Graves' ophthalmopathy.

The CDR3: CASSLGGHQPQHF. The CDR3 nucleotides read TGTGCCAGCAGCTTAGGGGGACATCAGCCCCAGCATTTT. The rearrangement uses TRBV7-6 and TRBJ1-5; D perhaps matches TRBD1 (5 bases). Deletions cut 1 base from V and 5 bases from J, with 6 bases between. This CDR3 has 13 residues. The germline V gene encodes CDR1 SGHVS and CDR2 FNYEAQ.